Presented here are 12 T cell receptor beta chains from one specimen sequenced in a study of blood T cell repertoires in COVID-19. Measured with immunoSEQ multiplex PCR; TCRdb has only the in-frame clones, and not every one. The sample yields some 230,000 clones, 80% to 90% seen once. Sequenced input: PBMCs or T cells enriched from blood (not recorded which). These receptors were collected from a woman under 30 in a cohort exposed to, infected with or recovered from COVID-19 (not recorded which).

This clone was picked up one time. The chain links TRBV27 to TRBJ2-7; 12 bases fit TRBD1. Germline CDR1 and CDR2: MNHEY and SMNVEV (reference sequence). The CDR3 covers 16 residues. The J segment lost 2 bases and the V segment lost 3 bases, leaving 5 bases of the junction unmatched. The CDR3 reads CASSFGTGGNPYEQYF. CDR3 bases: TGTGCCAGCAGTTTCGGGACAGGGGGCAACCCCTACGAGCAGTACTTC.

The chain has TRBV27 and TRBJ2-1, with TRBD2 identical over 10 bases. Trimming removed 5 bases from V and 10 bases from J; junction bases left unmatched: 5. From germline, CDR1 is MNHEY and CDR2 SMNVEV (reference sequence). CDR3 length: 13 amino acids. The CDR3 DNA is TGTGCCAGCAGTCCCCTAGCGGGAGAGGAGCAGTTCTTC. Protein: CASSPLAGEEQFF.

V usage is TRBV2 and J usage is TRBJ2-3; a possible D gene is TRBD2 (6 bases). Germline CDR1 and CDR2: SNHLY and FYNNEI. The length of the CDR3 is 12 residues. With 1 base removed from V and 9 bases from J, the gap between germline ends came to 8 bases. CDR3 residues: CASSEDTSTQYF. CDR3 nucleotide sequence: TGTGCCAGCAGTGAAGACACTAGCACGCAGTATTTT.

The J gene is TRBJ1-5, the V gene TRBV19; maybe TRBD1 (6 bases). Germline CDR1 LNHDA, CDR2 SQIVND (reference sequence). The CDR3 length is 14 residues. V was trimmed by 7 bases and J by 5 bases, leaving 15 bases between them. The DNA for the CDR3 is TGTGCCAGTACCTGGCGGACAGCCGATCAGCCCCAGCATTTT. Its translation is CASTWRTADQPQHF.

The V call is TRBV2, the J call TRBJ2-7, with 8 bases identical to TRBD2. The trim removed 5 bases at V and 2 bases at J, leaving 11 bases unmatched. This CDR3 is built from 16 residues. The germline V gene encodes CDR1 SNHLY and CDR2 FYNNEI. CDR3 region: CASSFHDGRVAYEQYF. Here the CDR3 DNA reads TGTGCCAGCAGTTTCCATGACGGGAGGGTAGCCTACGAGCAGTACTTC. The full variable domain, rest sourced from reference TRBV2 and TRBJ2-7, is EPEVTQTPSHQVTQMGQEVILRCVPISNHLYFYWYRQILGQKVEFLVSFYNNEISEKSEIFDDQFSVERPDGSNFTLKIRSTKLEDSAMYFCASSFHDGRVAYEQYFGPGTRLTVT.

The chain couples TRBV5-4 to TRBJ2-7; D ambiguous. Germline V gives CDR1 SGHNT, CDR2 YYREEE (reference sequence). V was cut by 0 bases and J by 2 bases, with 6 bases left in between. The CDR3 totals 13 residues. The CDR3 sequence is CASSLVGTYEQYF. CDR3 nucleotide sequence: TGTGCCAGCAGCTTGGTGGGCACCTACGAGCAGTACTTC.

This chain joins TRBV10-3 and TRBJ2-3; 11 bases map to TRBD2. The V gene's germline CDR1 is ENHRY and CDR2 SYGVKD. J gave up 3 bases and V 4 bases, and 3 bases lay outside the gene matches. The CDR3 has 15 amino acids. CDR3 region: CAISGTSGRTDTQYF. The DNA of the CDR3 is TGTGCCATCAGTGGTACTAGCGGGAGAACAGATACGCAGTATTTT.

J is TRBJ1-2 and V is TRBV5-4, with a weak D call TRBD1 (5 bases). V lost 0 bases, J lost 0 bases, and 21 bases lay in between. The germline CDR1 and CDR2 sequences are SGHNT and YYREEE (reference sequence). The CDR3 consists of 19 residues. The CDR3 bases are TGTGCCAGCAGCTTGGTGTTTGGGCCAGGGCTACAAGCTAACTATGGCTACACCTTC. Translating gives CASSLVFGPGLQANYGYTF.

This sequence joins TRBV5-8 and TRBJ1-2, with a weak D call TRBD1 (6 bases). Germline V CDR1 and CDR2: SGHTS, YDEGEE. This CDR3 is 15 amino acids long. V was pared by 5 bases and J by 1 base, with 15 bases between. CDR3 amino acids: CASRWGHLLNYGYTF. The CDR3 DNA is TGTGCCAGCAGGTGGGGACACCTTCTTAACTATGGCTACACCTTC.

CDR3 amino acids: CASSIGTGSNQPQHF. The DNA for the CDR3 is TGTGCCAGTAGTATCGGCACAGGGTCCAATCAGCCCCAGCATTTT. The chain employs TRBV19 and TRBJ1-5, with D tentatively TRBD1 (6 bases). The V and J ends lost 3 bases and 3 bases respectively, with 12 bases between them. This CDR3 has 15 residues. Germline V gene lookup returns CDR1 LNHDA and CDR2 SQIVND (reference sequence).

The chain carries TRBV19 and TRBJ2-1; the match to TRBD2 covers 8 bases. Germline CDR1 is LNHDA and CDR2 is SQIVND (reference sequence). The CDR3 consists of 12 residues. V dropped 5 bases and J dropped 10; count of bases not matched to a gene: 4. The CDR3 DNA reads as TGTGCCAGTAGTCCCACGGGAGGGGAGCAGTTCTTC. This codes for CASSPTGGEQFF. The full variable domain, rest sourced from reference TRBV19 and TRBJ2-1, is DGGITQSPKYLFRKEGQNVTLSCEQNLNHDAMYWYRQDPGQGLRLIYYSQIVNDFQKGDIAEGYSVSREKKESFPLTVTSAQKNPTAFYLCASSPTGGEQFFGPGTRLTVL.

This chain joins TRBV24-1 and TRBJ2-2; TRBD2 aligns across 8 bases. The CDR3 length is 17 residues. V was clipped by 2 bases and J by 6 bases; unmatched bases: 10. Germline CDR1 KGHDR, CDR2 SFDVKD. The CDR3 sequence is CATSDWAGAGAAGELFF. In DNA form, the CDR3 reads TGTGCCACCAGTGATTGGGCTGGAGCGGGAGCGGCCGGGGAGCTGTTTTTT.